This T cell receptor beta chain was profiled in a study of blood T cell repertoires in COVID-19. At the level of the study: PBMCs, B-cell-depleted T cells, or T cells provided the cDNA or gDNA that made up the material.

Using immunoSEQ multiplex PCR, the repertoire was profiled, and TCRdb retains in-frame clones only, with some absent. The sample holds some 35,000 clones, over 80% seen once. CDR3 length: 13 amino acids. The V and J ends lost 1 base and 2 bases respectively, with 5 bases between them. Germline-derived CDR1 and CDR2 are SGHTA and FQGNSA. The chain carries TRBV7-2 and TRBJ2-5, with D unclear. This sequence was found in a man aged 60-69 years with active COVID-19. Material: peripheral blood. CDR3 sequence (DNA): TGTGCCAGCAGCTTAGTTACACAAGAGACCCAGTACTTC. It yields the protein CASSLVTQETQYF.